This T cell receptor (beta chain) was sequenced for a study of T cells in Graves' hyperthyroidism and ophthalmopathy. The CDR3 regions of TCR beta were amplified from RNA transcripts. The HTBI primer set served for first-round RT-PCR of the TCR CDR3. TCRdb independently ran MiXCR on the multiplex PCR reads; one entry per CDR3 protein. The sample yields over 120,000 distinct CDR3 sequences, over 20% seen once. V was trimmed by 4 bases and J by 10 bases, leaving 13 bases between them. The CDR3 extends over 11 amino acids. Germline V gene lookup returns CDR1 GTSNPN and CDR2 SVGIG (reference sequence). This clonotype was recorded at least ten times.

Sequenced: blood. The source of this sequence is a woman aged 45 to 65 with Graves' hyperthyroidism that later progressed to Graves' ophthalmopathy. The chain links TRBV30 to TRBJ1-1; D gene unclear. CDR3 residues: CAWTSLFTAFF. The CDR3, as DNA: TGTGCCTGGACATCCTTATTTACAGCTTTCTTT.